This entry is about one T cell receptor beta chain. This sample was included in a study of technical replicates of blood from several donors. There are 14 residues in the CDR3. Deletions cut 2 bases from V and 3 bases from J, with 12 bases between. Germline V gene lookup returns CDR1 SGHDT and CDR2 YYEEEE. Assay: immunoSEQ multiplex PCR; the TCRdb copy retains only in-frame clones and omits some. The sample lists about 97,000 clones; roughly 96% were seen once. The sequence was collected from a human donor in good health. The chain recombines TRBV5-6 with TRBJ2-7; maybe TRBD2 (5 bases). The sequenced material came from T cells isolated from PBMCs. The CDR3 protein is CASSFWETYYEQYF. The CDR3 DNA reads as TGTGCCAGCAGCTTCTGGGAGACCTACTACGAGCAGTACTTC. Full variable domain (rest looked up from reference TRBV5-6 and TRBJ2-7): DAGVTQSPTHLIKTRGQQVTLRCSPKSGHDTVSWYQQALGQGPQFIFQYYEEEERQRGNFPDRFSGHQFPNYSSELNVNALLLGDSALYLCASSFWETYYEQYFGPGTRLTVT.